Below are 13 T cell receptor beta chains sequenced from a single sample in a study of T cell changes during pregnancy in multiple sclerosis. Profiling relied on immunoSEQ multiplex PCR, and the TCRdb table lists in-frame clones only, not all of them. The table records tens of thousands of clones, roughly 92% of them present only once. The sequenced sample was peripheral blood, obtained after pregnancy. The receptors come from a female donor in good health, enrolled as a control in a pregnancy study.

The chain uses TRBV27 and TRBJ1-2, with 11 positions matching TRBD1. The V segment lost 6 bases and the J segment 8 bases; nucleotides outside the gene matches: 8. The CDR3 runs to 14 residues. Germline V lookup: CDR1 MNHEY, CDR2 SMNVEV (reference sequence). CDR3 DNA: TGTGCCAGCAGGCAAGGACAGGGGGCGGCGGGCTACACCTTC. This translates into CASRQGQGAAGYTF.

The gene calls are TRBV2 and TRBJ2-1; 10 positions match TRBD1. The CDR3 contains 15 residues. Trimming took 6 bases from V and 4 from J; bases not matched to a gene: 6. The germline gives CDR1 SNHLY, CDR2 FYNNEI. Here the CDR3 reads CASSPTGGSYNEQFF. In nucleotides, the CDR3 is TGTGCCAGCAGCCCGACAGGGGGCTCGTACAATGAGCAGTTCTTC.

The chain couples TRBV6-5 to TRBJ1-4; perhaps TRBD1 as D (5 bases). The CDR3 runs to 14 residues. The germline gives CDR1 MNHEY, CDR2 SVGAGI. Trimming pared 0 bases from V and 5 bases from J, leaving 7 bases between. The CDR3 sequence is CASSYSRGNEKLFF. CDR3 DNA: TGTGCCAGCAGTTACTCGCGGGGGAATGAAAAACTGTTTTTT.

The chain carries TRBV7-8 and TRBJ2-2; 7 positions match TRBD2. With 2 bases clipped from V and 3 bases from J, the junction kept 6 bases outside the gene matches. This CDR3 has 16 residues. Germline V gene lookup returns CDR1 SGHVS and CDR2 FQNEAQ. The CDR3 protein is CASSLTGGGDTGELFF. The CDR3, as DNA: TGTGCCAGCAGCTTAACTGGCGGGGGTGACACCGGGGAGCTGTTTTTT.

This chain uses TRBV18 with TRBJ2-6; D not resolved. The CDR3 covers 15 residues. The germline V and J ends were trimmed by 3 bases and 0 bases, with 6 bases remaining between them. The germline CDR1 and CDR2 sequences are KGHSH and LQKENI. The CDR3: CASSPRSSGANVLTF. Here the CDR3 DNA reads TGTGCCAGCTCACCTAGAAGCTCTGGGGCCAACGTCCTGACTTTC.

V usage is TRBV6-4 and J usage is TRBJ1-6; a possible D gene is TRBD1 (6 bases). Germline V gene lookup returns CDR1 MRHNA and CDR2 SNTAGT. With 3 bases removed from V and 4 bases from J, the gap between germline ends came to 22 bases. The CDR3 consists of 19 residues. This CDR3 is CASSEVGTSSFGYNSPLHF. The DNA for the CDR3 is TGTGCCAGCAGTGAAGTAGGGACATCTTCTTTTGGGTATAATTCACCCCTCCACTTT.

The chain has TRBV2 and TRBJ1-2; D remains ambiguous. Between the trimmed V and J ends, which lost 3 bases and 4 bases, there was a span of 12 bases. Germline V lookup: CDR1 SNHLY, CDR2 FYNNEI. CDR3 length: 14 residues. CDR3 region: CASSDETVRYGYTF. The CDR3 bases are TGTGCCAGCAGTGACGAAACAGTCCGCTATGGCTACACCTTC.

The V and J genes are TRBV5-1 and TRBJ2-5; 14 bases align to TRBD2. After removal of 7 bases from V and 4 bases from J, the junction contained 12 bases not matched to a gene. The CDR3 covers 17 residues. Germline CDR1 and CDR2: SGHRS and YFSETQ. In DNA, the CDR3 is TGCGCCAGCCGACGACTAGCGGGGGGGCATAAGGTAGAGACCCAGTACTTC. Protein sequence: CASRRLAGGHKVETQYF.

Comments on this clone: Additional DNA sequences in this sample encode the identical CDR3. CDR3 nucleotides: TGTGCCAGCAGCCAATCCGTAGGGGTCGAGCAGTACTTC. It codes for CASSQSVGVEQYF. The V gene is TRBV14, the J gene TRBJ2-7, with D possibly being TRBD1 (5 bases). V shed 2 bases and J shed 6 bases, with 11 bases lying between them. This CDR3 comprises 13 residues. Germline CDR1 reads SGHDN; CDR2 reads FVKESK.

The chain joins TRBV18 to TRBJ2-2; D gene uncertain. CDR1 and CDR2 (germline): KGHSH, LQKENI. The CDR3 sequence is 13 residues long. The V and J ends lost 0 bases and 5 bases respectively, with 4 bases between them. CDR3 nucleotides: TGTGCCAGCTCACCACCGAGTACCGGGGAGCTGTTTTTT. Translating gives CASSPPSTGELFF.

The chain carries TRBV15 and TRBJ2-4; TRBD2 might be the D (5 bases). CDR3 length equals 14 residues. Looked up from germline, CDR1 is LNHNV and CDR2 is YYDKDF (reference sequence). Trimming cost V 1 base and J 6 bases, with 10 bases left between them. CDR3 DNA: TGTGCCACCAGCAGAGTACTAGAACGAAACATTCAGTACTTC. As protein: CATSRVLERNIQYF. The full variable domain, its missing parts supplied by reference TRBV15 and TRBJ2-4, is DAMVIQNPRYQVTQFGKPVTLSCSQTLNHNVMYWYQQKSSQAPKLLFHYYDKDFNNEADTPDNFQSRRPNTSFCFLDIRSPGLGDTAMYLCATSRVLERNIQYFGAGTRLSVL.

This sequence joins TRBV19 and TRBJ2-2; D is perhaps TRBD1 (5 bases). The V and J ends lost 3 bases and 3 bases respectively, with 11 bases between them. CDR3 length equals 15 residues. CDR1 is LNHDA, CDR2 SQIVND, per germline (reference sequence). The CDR3: CASSIPGSDTGELFF. In DNA, the CDR3 is TGTGCCAGTAGTATCCCAGGGTCCGACACCGGGGAGCTGTTTTTT.

This clone came up once. The chain is built from TRBV25-1 and TRBJ1-4, with TRBD1 as a possible D gene (5 bases). The CDR3 covers 16 residues. Germline V gene data show CDR1 as MGHDK and CDR2 as SYGVNS. V lost 4 bases and J lost 8, with 20 bases in between. The CDR3 is CASSVGGRGRGEKLFF. Written as DNA, the CDR3 is TGTGCCAGCAGTGTGGGGGGACGGGGTCGAGGAGAAAAACTGTTTTTT.